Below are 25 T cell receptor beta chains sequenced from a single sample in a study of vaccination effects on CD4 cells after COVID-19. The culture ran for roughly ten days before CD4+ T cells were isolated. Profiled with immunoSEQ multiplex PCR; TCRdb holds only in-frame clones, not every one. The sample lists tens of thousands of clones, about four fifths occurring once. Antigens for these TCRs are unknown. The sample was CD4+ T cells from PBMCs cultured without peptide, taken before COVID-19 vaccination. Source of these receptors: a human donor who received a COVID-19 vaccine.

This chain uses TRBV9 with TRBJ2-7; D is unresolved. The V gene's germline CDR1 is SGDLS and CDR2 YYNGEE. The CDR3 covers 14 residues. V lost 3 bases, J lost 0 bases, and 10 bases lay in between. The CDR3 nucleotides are TGTGCCAGCAGCGCCAGGTCACTCTCCTACGAGCAGTACTTC. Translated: CASSARSLSYEQYF. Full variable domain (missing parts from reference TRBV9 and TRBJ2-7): DSGVTQTPKHLITATGQRVTLRCSPRSGDLSVYWYQQSLDQGLQFLIQYYNGEERAKGNILERFSAQQFPDLHSELNLSSLELGDSALYFCASSARSLSYEQYFGPGTRLTVT.

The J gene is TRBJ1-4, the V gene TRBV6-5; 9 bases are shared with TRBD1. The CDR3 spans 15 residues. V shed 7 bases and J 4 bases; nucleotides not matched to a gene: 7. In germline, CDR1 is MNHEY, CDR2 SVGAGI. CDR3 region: CASTTGGGVNEKLFF. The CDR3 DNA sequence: TGTGCCAGCACTACAGGGGGCGGTGTTAATGAAAAACTGTTTTTT.

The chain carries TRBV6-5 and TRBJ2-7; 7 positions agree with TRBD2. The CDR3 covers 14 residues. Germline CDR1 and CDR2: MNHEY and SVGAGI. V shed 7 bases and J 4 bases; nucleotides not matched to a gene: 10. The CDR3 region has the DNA TGTGCCAGCAACCTTAGACTAGCAGATTACGAGCAGTACTTC. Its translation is CASNLRLADYEQYF.

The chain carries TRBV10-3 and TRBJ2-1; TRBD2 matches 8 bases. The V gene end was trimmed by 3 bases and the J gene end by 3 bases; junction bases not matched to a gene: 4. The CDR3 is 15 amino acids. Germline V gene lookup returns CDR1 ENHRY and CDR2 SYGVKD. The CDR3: CAISDPAGGYNEQFF. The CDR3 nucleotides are TGTGCCATCAGTGATCCGGCGGGGGGCTACAATGAGCAGTTCTTC.

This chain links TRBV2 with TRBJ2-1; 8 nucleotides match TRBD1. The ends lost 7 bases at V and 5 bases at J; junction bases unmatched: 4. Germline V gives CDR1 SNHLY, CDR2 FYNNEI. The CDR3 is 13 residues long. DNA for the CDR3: TGTGCCAGCAAGACAGGGGTCAACAATGAGCAGTTCTTC. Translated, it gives CASKTGVNNEQFF.

The CDR3 DNA is TGTGCCAGCATAAGGGGGAGGGGGGTCAATGAGCAGTTCTTC. Amino acid sequence: CASIRGRGVNEQFF. The chain recombines TRBV6-6 with TRBJ2-1; a possible D gene is TRBD2 (7 bases). With 7 bases removed from V and 6 bases from J, the gap between germline ends came to 16 bases. This CDR3 is built from 14 residues. Germline V gives CDR1 MNHNY, CDR2 SVGAGI (reference sequence).

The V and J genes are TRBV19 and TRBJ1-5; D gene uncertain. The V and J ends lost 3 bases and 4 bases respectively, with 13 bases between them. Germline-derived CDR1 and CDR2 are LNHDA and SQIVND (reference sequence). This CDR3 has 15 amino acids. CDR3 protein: CASSMNDLGNQPQHF. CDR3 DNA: TGTGCCAGTAGTATGAATGACTTAGGAAATCAGCCCCAGCATTTT.

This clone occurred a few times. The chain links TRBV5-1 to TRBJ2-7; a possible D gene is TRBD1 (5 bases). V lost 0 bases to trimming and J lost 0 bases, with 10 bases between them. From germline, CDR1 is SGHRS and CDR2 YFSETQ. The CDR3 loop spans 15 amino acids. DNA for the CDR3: TGCGCCAGCAGCTTGGTGGCAGGGCCCTCCTACGAGCAGTACTTC. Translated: CASSLVAGPSYEQYF. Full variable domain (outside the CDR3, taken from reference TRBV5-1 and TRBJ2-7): KAGVTQTPRYLIKTRGQQVTLSCSPISGHRSVSWYQQTPGQGLQFLFEYFSETQRNKGNFPGRFSGRQFSNSRSEMNVSTLELGDSALYLCASSLVAGPSYEQYFGPGTRLTVT.

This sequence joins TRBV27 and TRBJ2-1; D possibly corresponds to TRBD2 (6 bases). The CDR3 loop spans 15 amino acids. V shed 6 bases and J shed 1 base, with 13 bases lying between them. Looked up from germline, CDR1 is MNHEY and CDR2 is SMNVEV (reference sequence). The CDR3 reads CASRGGPSSYNEQFF. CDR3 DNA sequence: TGTGCCAGCAGGGGAGGCCCCTCATCCTACAATGAGCAGTTCTTC.

The CDR3 nucleotides read TGTGCCAGCAGCTTAGGTCTAGCGGGAGTAGGCGAGCAGTACTTC. Translation gives CASSLGLAGVGEQYF. The chain recombines TRBV7-2 with TRBJ2-7, with TRBD2 matching 10 bases. The germline CDR1 and CDR2 sequences are SGHTA and FQGNSA. This CDR3 has 15 amino acids. Trimming took 1 base from V and 6 from J; bases not matched to a gene: 6.

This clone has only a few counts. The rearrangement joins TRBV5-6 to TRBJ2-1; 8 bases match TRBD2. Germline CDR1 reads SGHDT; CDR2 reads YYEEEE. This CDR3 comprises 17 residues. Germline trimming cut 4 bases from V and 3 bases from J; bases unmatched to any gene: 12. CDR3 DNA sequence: TGTGCCAGCAGCCAATTAAAGGGAGCGGGAGACTACAATGAGCAGTTCTTC. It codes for CASSQLKGAGDYNEQFF.

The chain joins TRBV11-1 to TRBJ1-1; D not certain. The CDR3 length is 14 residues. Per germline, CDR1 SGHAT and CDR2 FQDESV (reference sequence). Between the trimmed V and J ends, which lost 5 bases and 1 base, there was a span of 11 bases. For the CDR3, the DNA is TGTGCCAGCAGCACCAACCGGGGGAACACTGAAGCTTTCTTT. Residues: CASSTNRGNTEAFF. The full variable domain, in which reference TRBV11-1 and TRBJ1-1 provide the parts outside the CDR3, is EAEVAQSPRYKITEKSQAVAFWCDPISGHATLYWYRQILGQGPELLVQFQDESVVDDSQLPKDRFSAERLKGVDSTLKIQPAELGDSAMYLCASSTNRGNTEAFFGQGTRLTVV.

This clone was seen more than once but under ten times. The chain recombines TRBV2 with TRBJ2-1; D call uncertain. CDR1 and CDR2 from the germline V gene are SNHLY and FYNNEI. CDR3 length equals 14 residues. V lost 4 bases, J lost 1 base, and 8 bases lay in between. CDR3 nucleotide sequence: TGTGCCAGCAGTGTACTCGGGTCCTACAATGAGCAGTTCTTC. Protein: CASSVLGSYNEQFF.

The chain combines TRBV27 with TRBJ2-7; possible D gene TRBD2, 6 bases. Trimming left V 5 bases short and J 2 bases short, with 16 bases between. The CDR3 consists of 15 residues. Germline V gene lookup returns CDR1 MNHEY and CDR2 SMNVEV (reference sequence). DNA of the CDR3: TGTGCCAGCAGTATCAAAGGGAGCGGGCCCTACGAGCAGTACTTC. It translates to CASSIKGSGPYEQYF.

The CDR3 protein is CASRKTRVNTEAFF. The CDR3 nucleotides are TGTGCCAGCAGAAAAACTAGGGTAAACACTGAAGCTTTCTTT. V gene TRBV6-5 combines with J gene TRBJ1-1; D remains ambiguous. V shed 6 bases and J shed 2 bases, with 13 bases lying between them. Germline V CDR1 and CDR2: MNHEY, SVGAGI. This CDR3 spans 14 amino acids.

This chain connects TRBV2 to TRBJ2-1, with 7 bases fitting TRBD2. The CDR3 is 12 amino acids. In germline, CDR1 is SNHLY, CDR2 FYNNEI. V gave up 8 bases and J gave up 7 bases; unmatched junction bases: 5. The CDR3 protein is CASGGEGNEQFF. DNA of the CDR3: TGTGCCAGCGGAGGGGAGGGAAATGAGCAGTTCTTC.

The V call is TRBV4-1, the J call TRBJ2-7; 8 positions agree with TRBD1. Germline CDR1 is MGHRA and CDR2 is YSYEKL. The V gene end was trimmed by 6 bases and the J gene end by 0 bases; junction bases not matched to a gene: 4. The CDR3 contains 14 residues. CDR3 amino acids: CASSRDRGSYEQYF. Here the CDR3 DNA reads TGCGCCAGCAGTAGAGACAGGGGCTCCTACGAGCAGTACTTC.

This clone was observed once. The DNA of the CDR3 is TGCGCCAGCAGGATTGGGAATTCACCCCTCCACTTT. Translation gives CASRIGNSPLHF. The rearrangement uses TRBV5-1 and TRBJ1-6; no clear D. V gave up 5 bases and J gave up 7 bases, with 7 bases separating them. This CDR3 has 12 amino acids. CDR1 and CDR2 (germline): SGHRS, YFSETQ.

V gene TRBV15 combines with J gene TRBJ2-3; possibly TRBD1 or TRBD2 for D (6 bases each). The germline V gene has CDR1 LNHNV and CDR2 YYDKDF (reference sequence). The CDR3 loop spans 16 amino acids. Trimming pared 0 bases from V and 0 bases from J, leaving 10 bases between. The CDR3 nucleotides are TGTGCCACCAGCAGAGATCGGGGGCTTAGCACAGATACGCAGTATTTT. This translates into CATSRDRGLSTDTQYF. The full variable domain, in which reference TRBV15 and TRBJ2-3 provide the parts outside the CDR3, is DAMVIQNPRYQVTQFGKPVTLSCSQTLNHNVMYWYQQKSSQAPKLLFHYYDKDFNNEADTPDNFQSRRPNTSFCFLDIRSPGLGDTAMYLCATSRDRGLSTDTQYFGPGTRLTVL.

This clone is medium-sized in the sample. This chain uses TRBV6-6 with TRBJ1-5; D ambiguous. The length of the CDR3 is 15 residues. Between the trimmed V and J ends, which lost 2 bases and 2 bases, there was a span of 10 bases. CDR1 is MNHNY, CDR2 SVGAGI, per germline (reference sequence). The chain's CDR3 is CASSYRVVGNQPQHF. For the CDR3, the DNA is TGTGCCAGCAGTTACCGGGTTGTGGGCAATCAGCCCCAGCATTTT.

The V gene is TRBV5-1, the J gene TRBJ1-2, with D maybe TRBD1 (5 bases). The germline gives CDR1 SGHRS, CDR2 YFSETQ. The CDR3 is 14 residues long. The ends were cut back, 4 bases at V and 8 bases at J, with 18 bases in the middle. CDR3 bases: TGCGCCAGCAGCCCCCAAGGGGTAGGGAGCGGCTACACCTTC. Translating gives CASSPQGVGSGYTF.

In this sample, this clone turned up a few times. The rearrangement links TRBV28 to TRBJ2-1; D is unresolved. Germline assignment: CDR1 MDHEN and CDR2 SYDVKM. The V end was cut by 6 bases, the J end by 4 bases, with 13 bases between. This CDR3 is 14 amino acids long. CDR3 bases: TGTGCCAGCAGCGCAACAGAGCCTTACAATGAGCAGTTCTTC. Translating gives CASSATEPYNEQFF.

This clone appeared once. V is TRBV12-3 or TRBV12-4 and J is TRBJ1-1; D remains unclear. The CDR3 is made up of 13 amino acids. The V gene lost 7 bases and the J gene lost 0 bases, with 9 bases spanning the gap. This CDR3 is CASIKGLNTEAFF. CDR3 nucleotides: TGTGCCAGCATCAAAGGGTTGAACACTGAAGCTTTCTTT.

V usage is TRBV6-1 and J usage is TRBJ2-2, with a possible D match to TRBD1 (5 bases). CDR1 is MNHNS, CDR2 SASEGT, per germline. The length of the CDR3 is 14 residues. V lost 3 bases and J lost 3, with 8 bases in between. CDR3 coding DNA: TGTGCCAGCAGTGAGGGGCTCTACACCGGGGAGCTGTTTTTT. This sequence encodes CASSEGLYTGELFF.

The chain's CDR3 is CASSGGGYGYTF. Here the CDR3 DNA reads TGTGCCAGCAGTGGAGGCGGGTATGGCTACACCTTC. The rearrangement uses TRBV12-3 or TRBV12-4 and TRBJ1-2; no firm D call. Trimming left V 5 bases short and J 5 bases short, with 9 bases between. The length of the CDR3 is 12 residues.